This T cell receptor beta chain was retrieved from a study of blood T cell repertoires in COVID-19 (dated by TCRdb to the early 2020s). Regarding the research as a whole: Samples covering the acute and convalescent phases of COVID-19 were provided by collaborators in the United States, Italy and Spain. Samples came from the ongoing ImmuneRACE study (first 160 participants) plus 1,254 subjects from 6 global collaborators. HLA class I and class II types, where available, came from metadata supplied by the sample provider rather than from assay-based typing. Nearly every sample came with metadata listing a de-identified subject ID, COVID-19 status, age in years and sex. The prospective study material was composed of cDNA or gDNA derived from T cells, B-cell-depleted T cells, or PBMCs. Deeply sampled blood TCRbeta repertoires from subjects exposed to, actively infected with, or recovered from COVID-19 were included in the dataset. The repertoires were released in a freely available public database meant as a resource for research on the immune response to SARS-CoV-2.

The investigation overall reported the following: The amount of clinical and demographic metadata varied by source and participant and was provided uncurated.

Notes on this clone: Its cognate antigen has yet to be identified. Base qualities are not at hand, and no much larger clone is one base apart.

TCRbeta CDR3 regions were amplified from genomic DNA by means of the immunoSEQ Assay, a bias-controlled multiplex PCR. The authors processed their data as follows. Nucleated cell counts per sample were estimated from amplification of reference gene primers within the assay. To quantify the absolute abundance of each unique TCRbeta CDR3 rearrangement, sequence reads were collapsed and filtered. Productive Simpson clonality was computed per sample as the square root of Simpson's diversity index over productive rearrangements. In TCRdb, the immuneACCESS table is reduced to in-frame sequences with V and J assigned. These tables do not hold every clone; where another copy was compared, an unresolved V gene accounts for under half, and the others remain unexplained. The V and J calls and clone size come from that table; D and trimming were worked out from the DNA. The sample records under 110,000 clones, approximately 92% of which are singletons. Of the sample, approximately 5.7% falls within the top ten clones.

CDR1 MNHEY and CDR2 SMNVEV are derived from the germline V gene (reference sequence). V is reduced by 2 bases and J by 2 bases, leaving a spacing of 14 bases between them. The CDR3, cysteine through phenylalanine, is 16 amino acids long. Of the read, only the CDR3 DNA is kept; its 48 bases are in frame from base 1. The collaborating institutions used their own protocols to collect whole blood in K2EDTA tubes. For TCRbeta analysis, collaborators shipped samples as frozen whole blood, isolated PBMCs, or DNA extracted from either of those sample types. Sequenced sample: peripheral blood. The rearranged chain carries TRBV27 and TRBJ2-3; TRBD2 is perhaps the D gene, given 5 matching bases. The TCR was taken from a man aged 50 to 59 with active COVID-19. The bases are TGTGCCAGCAGTTTAGATGGCGGGTCCCTCACAGATACGCAGTATTTT. This translates into CASSLDGGSLTDTQYF.